The T cell receptor beta chain under discussion was sequenced for a study of blood T cell repertoires in COVID-19. The repertoire was sequenced with immunoSEQ multiplex PCR; TCRdb's copy has only in-frame clones and lacks some. Of about 150,000 clones listed, 84% are singletons. V was clipped by 0 bases and J by 7 bases, with 7 bases between them. Germline loops: CDR1 SGDLS, CDR2 YYNGEE. This CDR3 is built from 12 residues. Those who participated ranged in age from roughly 18 to 100 years and resided in approximately 26 US areas. Sequenced material: PBMCs or T cells enriched from blood (not recorded which). The TCR originated in a woman in her fifties or sixties who had recovered from COVID-19. This rearrangement joins TRBV9 to TRBJ2-5; weak D call: TRBD2 (5 bases). The CDR3 region has the DNA TGTGCCAGCAGCGTAGGGGCGGGGACCCAGTACTTC. Translating it yields CASSVGAGTQYF.